This TCR beta chain is drawn from a study of T-cell reconstitution after alpha-beta-depleted transplantation in children. Overall study findings and caveats: T cells produced anew were the main source of T-cell counts and diversity one year after transplant. Diversity of TCRbeta at day 60 was high in some patients, arising from surviving recipient T cells and thymic progenitors. In patients about two months after transplant, alpha-beta T cells reportedly arose from several hundred expanded graft clones.

The library targeted TCRbeta and was prepared with unique molecular identifiers. From the PCR reads, TCRdb called clonotypes with MiXCR, one entry per CDR3 protein. The sample carries tens of thousands of distinct CDR3 sequences, 5% to 7% recorded once. This clonotype has a count of ten or more. The antigen is not known. Trimming removed 3 bases from V and 7 bases from J; junction bases left unmatched: 3. Germline CDR1 reads SQVTM; CDR2 reads ANQGSEA. The CDR3 is 11 amino acids. The sequencing used peripheral blood, collected 60 days after TCRalphabeta/CD19-depleted stem cell transplant. This TCR derives from a child in the first two years of life who had a stem cell transplant for acute myeloid leukemia, so the T cells may come from the graft donor. This chain links TRBV29-1 with TRBJ2-7, with 7 bases identical to TRBD1. The CDR3 DNA sequence: TGCAGCGTTGAGACAGGGAGTGAGCAGTACTTC. Amino acids: CSVETGSEQYF.